This T cell receptor (beta chain) was found in a study of T-cell reconstitution after alpha-beta-depleted transplantation in children. The ends were cut back, 0 bases at V and 6 bases at J, with 6 bases in the middle. CDR1 is LGHDT and CDR2 is YNNKEL in the germline V gene (reference sequence). There are 12 residues in the CDR3. This clonotype was counted ten times or more. No antigen is known for it. Whole-study findings and limits: Expanded graft clones numbering several hundred reportedly gave rise to alpha-beta T cells about two months after transplant. There were some patients whose high TCRbeta diversity at day 60 came from surviving recipient T cells and thymic progenitors. Hyperexpanded clones declined; after one year, newly produced T cells mostly supplied diversity.

Preparation of the TCRbeta library used unique molecular identifiers. MiXCR, run by TCRdb on the PCR reads, gives a single entry per CDR3 protein. In the table there are approximately 150,000 distinct CDR3 sequences, 8.5% to 10% of which are singletons. This clonotype was obtained from a female patient aged 2 to 10 who had a stem cell transplant for congenital amegakaryocytic thrombocytopenia, so the T cells may come from the graft donor. V usage is TRBV3-1 and J usage is TRBJ2-7, with D uncertain. Here the sequenced sample was PBMCs, mostly from graft donor cells, taken 180 days after TCRalphabeta/CD19-depleted stem cell transplant. The DNA of the CDR3 is TGTGCCAGCAGCCAAGAGACGGGCGAGCAGTACTTC. Its protein product is CASSQETGEQYF.